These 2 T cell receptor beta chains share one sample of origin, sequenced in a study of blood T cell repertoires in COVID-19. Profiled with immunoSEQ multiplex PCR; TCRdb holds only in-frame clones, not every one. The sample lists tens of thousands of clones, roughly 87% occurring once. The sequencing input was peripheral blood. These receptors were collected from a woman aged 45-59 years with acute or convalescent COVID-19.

As DNA, the CDR3 is TGTGCCTGGAGTAAAGGGGGGGGACCGGTTTGGGAGCAGTACTTC. Its translation is CAWSKGGGPVWEQYF. The chain has TRBV30 and TRBJ2-7; D is possibly TRBD2 (7 bases). Germline values: CDR1 GTSNPN, CDR2 SVGIG (reference sequence). V lost 2 bases, J lost 7 bases, and 21 bases lay in between. The CDR3 is made up of 15 amino acids.

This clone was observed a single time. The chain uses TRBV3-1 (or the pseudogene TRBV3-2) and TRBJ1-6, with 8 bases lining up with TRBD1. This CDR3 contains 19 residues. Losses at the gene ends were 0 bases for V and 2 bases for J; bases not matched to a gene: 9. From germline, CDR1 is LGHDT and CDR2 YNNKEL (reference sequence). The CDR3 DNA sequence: TGTGCCAGCAGCCAAGATTCCGGGACAGGTCTCGCCTATAATTCACCCCTCCACTTT. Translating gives CASSQDSGTGLAYNSPLHF.